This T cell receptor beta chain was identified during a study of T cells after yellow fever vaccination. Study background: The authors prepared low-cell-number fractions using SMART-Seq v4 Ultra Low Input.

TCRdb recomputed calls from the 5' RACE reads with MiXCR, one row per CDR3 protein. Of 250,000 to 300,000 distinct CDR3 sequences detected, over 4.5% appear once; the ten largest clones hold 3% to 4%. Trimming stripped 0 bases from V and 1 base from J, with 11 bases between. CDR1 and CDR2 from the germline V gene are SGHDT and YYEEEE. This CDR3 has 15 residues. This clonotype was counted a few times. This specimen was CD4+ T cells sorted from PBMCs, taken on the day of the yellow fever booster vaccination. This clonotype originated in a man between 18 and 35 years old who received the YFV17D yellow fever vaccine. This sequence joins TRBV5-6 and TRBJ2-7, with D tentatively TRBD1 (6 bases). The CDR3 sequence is CASSLVLQGSYEQYF. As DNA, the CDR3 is TGTGCCAGCAGCTTGGTTCTGCAGGGGTCCTACGAGCAGTACTTC.